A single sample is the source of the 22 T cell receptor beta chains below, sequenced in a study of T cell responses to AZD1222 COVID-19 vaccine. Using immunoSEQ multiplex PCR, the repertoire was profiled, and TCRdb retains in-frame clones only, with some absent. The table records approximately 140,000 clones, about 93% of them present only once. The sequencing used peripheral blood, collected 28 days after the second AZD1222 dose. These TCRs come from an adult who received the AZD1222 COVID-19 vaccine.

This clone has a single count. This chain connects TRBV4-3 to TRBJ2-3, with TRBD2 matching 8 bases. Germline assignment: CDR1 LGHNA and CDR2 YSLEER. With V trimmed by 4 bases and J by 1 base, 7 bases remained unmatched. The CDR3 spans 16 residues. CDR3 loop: CASSLSGGRGTDTQYF. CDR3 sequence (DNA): TGCGCCAGCAGCCTGAGCGGGGGCCGAGGCACAGATACGCAGTATTTT.

The CDR3: CASSKDPGQPQHF. The CDR3 nucleotides read TGTGCCAGCAGCAAGGACCCCGGCCAGCCCCAGCATTTT. The rearrangement joins TRBV5-6 to TRBJ1-5, with D unclear. Trimming took off 4 bases at V and 7 bases at J, with 12 bases between the two ends. Germline CDR1 reads SGHDT; CDR2 reads YYEEEE. The CDR3 is made up of 13 amino acids.

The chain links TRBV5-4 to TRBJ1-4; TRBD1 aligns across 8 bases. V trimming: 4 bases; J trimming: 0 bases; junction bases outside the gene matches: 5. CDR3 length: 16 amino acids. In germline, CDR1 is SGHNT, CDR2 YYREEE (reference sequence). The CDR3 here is CASSLTGDATNEKLFF. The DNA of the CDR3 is TGTGCCAGCAGCCTGACAGGGGATGCAACTAATGAAAAACTGTTTTTT. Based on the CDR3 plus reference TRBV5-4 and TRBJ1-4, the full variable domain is ETGVTQSPTHLIKTRGQQVTLRCSSQSGHNTVSWYQQALGQGPQFIFQYYREEENGRGNFPPRFSGLQFPNYSSELNVNALELDDSALYLCASSLTGDATNEKLFFGSGTQLSVL.

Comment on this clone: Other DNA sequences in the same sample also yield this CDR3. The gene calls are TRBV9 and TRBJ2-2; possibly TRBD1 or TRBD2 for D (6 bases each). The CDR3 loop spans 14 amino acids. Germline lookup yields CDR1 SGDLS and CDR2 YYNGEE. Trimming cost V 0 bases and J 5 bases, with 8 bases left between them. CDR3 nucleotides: TGTGCCAGCAGCGTAGGAGGGGGGACCGGGGAGCTGTTTTTT. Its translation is CASSVGGGTGELFF.

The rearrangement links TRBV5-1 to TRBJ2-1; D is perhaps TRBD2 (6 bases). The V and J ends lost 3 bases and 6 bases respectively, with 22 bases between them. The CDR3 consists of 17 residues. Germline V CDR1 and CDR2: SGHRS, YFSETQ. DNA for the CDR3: TGCGCCAGCAGCTCCCCTTTCGGCCTATCCGGGGGCAATGAGCAGTTCTTC. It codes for CASSSPFGLSGGNEQFF.

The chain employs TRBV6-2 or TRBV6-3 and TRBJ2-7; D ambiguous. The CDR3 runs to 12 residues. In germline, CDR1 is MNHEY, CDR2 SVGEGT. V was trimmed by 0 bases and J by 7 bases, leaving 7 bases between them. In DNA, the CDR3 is TGTGCCAGCAGTTACTCTTTGGGGGAGCAGTACTTC. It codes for CASSYSLGEQYF.

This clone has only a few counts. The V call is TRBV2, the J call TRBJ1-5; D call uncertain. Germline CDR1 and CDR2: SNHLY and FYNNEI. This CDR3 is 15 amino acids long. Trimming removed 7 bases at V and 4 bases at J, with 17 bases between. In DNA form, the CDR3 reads TGTGCCAGCACTCCAGAGAGAGGAGAGAATCAGCCCCAGCATTTT. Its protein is CASTPERGENQPQHF.

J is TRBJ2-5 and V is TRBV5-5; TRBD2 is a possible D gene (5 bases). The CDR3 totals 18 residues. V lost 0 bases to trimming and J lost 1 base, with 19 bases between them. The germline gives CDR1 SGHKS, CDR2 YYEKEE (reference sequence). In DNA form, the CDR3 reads TGTGCCAGCAGCTTGGATTATAGGGCGGGTTCTACCCAAGAGACCCAGTACTTC. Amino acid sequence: CASSLDYRAGSTQETQYF.

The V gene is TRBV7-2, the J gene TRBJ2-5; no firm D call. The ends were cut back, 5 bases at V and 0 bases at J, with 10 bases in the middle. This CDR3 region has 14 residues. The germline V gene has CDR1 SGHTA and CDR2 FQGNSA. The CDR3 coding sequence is TGTGCCAGCAGCCCGACCGGGTACCAAGAGACCCAGTACTTC. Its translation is CASSPTGYQETQYF.

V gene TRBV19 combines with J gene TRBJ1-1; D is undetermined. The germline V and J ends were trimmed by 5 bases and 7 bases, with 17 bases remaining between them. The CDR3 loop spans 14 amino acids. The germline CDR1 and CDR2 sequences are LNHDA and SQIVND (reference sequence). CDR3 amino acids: CASSVTDSWGEAFF. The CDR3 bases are TGTGCCAGTAGTGTCACGGACTCGTGGGGTGAAGCTTTCTTT.

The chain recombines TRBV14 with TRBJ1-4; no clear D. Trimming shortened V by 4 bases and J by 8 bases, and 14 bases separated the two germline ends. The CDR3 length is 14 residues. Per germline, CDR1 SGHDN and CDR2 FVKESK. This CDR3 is CASSRRYGREKLFF. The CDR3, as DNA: TGTGCCAGCAGCCGCCGTTACGGGAGGGAAAAACTGTTTTTT.

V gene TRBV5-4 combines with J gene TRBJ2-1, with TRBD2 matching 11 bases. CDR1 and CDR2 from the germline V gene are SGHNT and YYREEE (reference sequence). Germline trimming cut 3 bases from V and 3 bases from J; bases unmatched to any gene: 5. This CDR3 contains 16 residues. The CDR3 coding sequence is TGTGCCAGCAGCTCAAGGACTAGCGGGCGCTACAATGAGCAGTTCTTC. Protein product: CASSSRTSGRYNEQFF.

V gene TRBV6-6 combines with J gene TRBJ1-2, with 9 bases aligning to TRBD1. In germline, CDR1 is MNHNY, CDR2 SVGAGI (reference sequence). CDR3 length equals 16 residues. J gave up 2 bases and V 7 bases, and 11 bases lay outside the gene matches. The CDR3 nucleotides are TGTGCCAGCAAAACAAAGGGACAGGGAGTAAACTATGGCTACACCTTC. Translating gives CASKTKGQGVNYGYTF.

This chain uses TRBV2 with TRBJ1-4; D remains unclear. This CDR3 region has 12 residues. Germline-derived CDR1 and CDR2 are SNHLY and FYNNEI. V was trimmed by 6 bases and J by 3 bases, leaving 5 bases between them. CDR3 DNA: TGTGCCAGCAGGAGATCTAATGAAAAACTGTTTTTT. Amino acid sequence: CASRRSNEKLFF.

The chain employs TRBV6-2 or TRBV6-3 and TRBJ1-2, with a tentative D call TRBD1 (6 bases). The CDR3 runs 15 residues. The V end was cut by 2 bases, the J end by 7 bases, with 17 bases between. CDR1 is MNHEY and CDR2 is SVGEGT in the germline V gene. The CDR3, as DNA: TGTGCCAGCAGTTACACCTCCCTGACAGGTTCTGGCTACACCTTC. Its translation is CASSYTSLTGSGYTF.

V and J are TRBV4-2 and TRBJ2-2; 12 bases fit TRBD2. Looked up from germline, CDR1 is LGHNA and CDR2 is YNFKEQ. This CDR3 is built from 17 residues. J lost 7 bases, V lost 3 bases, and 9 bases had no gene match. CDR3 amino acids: CASSHPPSGGARGELFF. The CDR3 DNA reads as TGTGCCAGCAGCCATCCTCCTAGCGGGGGGGCTCGCGGGGAGCTGTTTTTT.

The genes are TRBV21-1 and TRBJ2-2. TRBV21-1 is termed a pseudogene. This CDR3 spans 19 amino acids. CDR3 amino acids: CASSKDCFRQNANTGELFF. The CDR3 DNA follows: TGTGCCAGCAGCAAAGACTGCTTTAGGCAGAACGCGAACACCGGGGAGCTGTTTTTT.

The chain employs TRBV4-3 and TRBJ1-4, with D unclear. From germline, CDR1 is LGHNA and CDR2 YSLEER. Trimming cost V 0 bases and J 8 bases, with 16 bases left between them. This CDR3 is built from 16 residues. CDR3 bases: TGCGCCAGCAGCCAAGACTTGCGGCCGGGGAGGGAAAAACTGTTTTTT. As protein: CASSQDLRPGREKLFF.

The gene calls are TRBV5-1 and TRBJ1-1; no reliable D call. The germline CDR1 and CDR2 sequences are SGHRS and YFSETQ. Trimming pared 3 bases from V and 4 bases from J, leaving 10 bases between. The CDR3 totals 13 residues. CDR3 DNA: TGCGCCAGCAGCTGGGGAAGAGCCACTGAAGCTTTCTTT. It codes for CASSWGRATEAFF.

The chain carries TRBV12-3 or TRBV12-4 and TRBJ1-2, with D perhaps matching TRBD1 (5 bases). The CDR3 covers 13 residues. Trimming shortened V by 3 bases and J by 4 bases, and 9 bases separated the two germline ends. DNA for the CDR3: TGTGCCAGCAGTTTGGGGACCGTCTATGGCTACACCTTC. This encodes CASSLGTVYGYTF.

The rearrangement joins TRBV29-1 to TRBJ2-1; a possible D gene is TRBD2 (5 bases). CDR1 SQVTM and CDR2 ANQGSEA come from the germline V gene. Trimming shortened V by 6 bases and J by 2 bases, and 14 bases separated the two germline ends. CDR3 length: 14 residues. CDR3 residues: CSVRREGPYNEQFF. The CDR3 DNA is TGCAGCGTCCGGCGTGAGGGTCCCTACAATGAGCAGTTCTTC.

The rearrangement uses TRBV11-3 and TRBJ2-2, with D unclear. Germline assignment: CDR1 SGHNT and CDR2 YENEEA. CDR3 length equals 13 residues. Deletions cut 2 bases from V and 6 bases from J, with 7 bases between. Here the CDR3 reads CASSLLLAGELFF. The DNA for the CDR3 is TGTGCCAGCAGCTTACTTTTAGCCGGGGAGCTGTTTTTT.